The 27 T cell receptor beta chains presented below share a single source sample, sequenced in a study of blood T cell repertoires in COVID-19. Sequenced by immunoSEQ multiplex PCR; TCRdb stores in-frame clones only, minus some. Of under 130,000 clones in the sample, roughly 89% were seen once. Material: peripheral blood. The receptor set was obtained from an elderly woman in a cohort sampled during active COVID-19.

This chain uses TRBV9 with TRBJ2-1, with a tentative D call TRBD2 (6 bases). CDR3 length: 14 amino acids. V was cut by 0 bases and J by 9 bases, with 13 bases left in between. Germline assignment: CDR1 SGDLS and CDR2 YYNGEE. The CDR3 DNA is TGTGCCAGCAGCGTAGCGACTAGAGCCGGTGAGCAGTTCTTC. It yields the protein CASSVATRAGEQFF.

A single count supports this clone. The chain is built from TRBV28 and TRBJ2-7; a possible D gene is TRBD1 (5 bases). Trimming cost V 6 bases and J 7 bases, with 19 bases left between them. The germline V gene encodes CDR1 MDHEN and CDR2 SYDVKM. This CDR3 is built from 14 residues. The CDR3 region is CASSTFGREGEQYF. The DNA of the CDR3 is TGTGCCAGCAGCACCTTTGGCAGGGAAGGAGAGCAGTACTTC.

The chain joins TRBV19 to TRBJ2-5; TRBD1 matches at 8 bases. Germline V lookup: CDR1 LNHDA, CDR2 SQIVND (reference sequence). With 4 bases clipped from V and 4 bases from J, the junction kept 5 bases outside the gene matches. There are 14 residues in the CDR3. DNA for the CDR3: TGTGCCAGTAGTAGGAGCAGGGGGCTAGAGACCCAGTACTTC. Translating it yields CASSRSRGLETQYF.

The chain combines TRBV10-3 with TRBJ2-4; the match to TRBD2 covers 14 bases. The CDR3 is 18 residues long. Germline values: CDR1 ENHRY, CDR2 SYGVKD. V shed 2 bases, J shed 3 bases, and the junction held 6 bases outside the gene matches. CDR3 nucleotide sequence: TGTGCCATCAGTGAGCACGGGACTAGCGGGAGCAACAAAAACATTCAGTACTTC. The encoded protein is CAISEHGTSGSNKNIQYF.

V gene TRBV5-8 combines with J gene TRBJ1-4, with D perhaps matching TRBD1 (5 bases). Trimming cost V 2 bases and J 0 bases, with 8 bases left between them. The CDR3 contains 15 residues. The V gene's germline CDR1 is SGHTS and CDR2 YDEGEE. CDR3 coding DNA: TGTGCCAGCAGCTTCGGGGGTGCAACTAATGAAAAACTGTTTTTT. Protein: CASSFGGATNEKLFF.

The rearrangement joins TRBV5-1 to TRBJ2-3; 7 bases fit TRBD2. Germline assignment: CDR1 SGHRS and CDR2 YFSETQ. The CDR3 is 16 residues long. V dropped 5 bases and J dropped 0; count of bases not matched to a gene: 9. The DNA for the CDR3 is TGCGCCAGCAGACGATCTAGCGGTTCTAGCACAGATACGCAGTATTTT. Protein sequence: CASRRSSGSSTDTQYF. The variable domain in full, completed from reference TRBV5-1 and TRBJ2-3, reads KAGVTQTPRYLIKTRGQQVTLSCSPISGHRSVSWYQQTPGQGLQFLFEYFSETQRNKGNFPGRFSGRQFSNSRSEMNVSTLELGDSALYLCASRRSSGSSTDTQYFGPGTRLTVL.

The chain has TRBV7-6 and TRBJ1-3; D is perhaps TRBD1 (6 bases). Germline CDR1 and CDR2: SGHVS and FNYEAQ. This CDR3 contains 16 residues. Trimming pared 4 bases from V and 2 bases from J, leaving 15 bases between. Here the CDR3 reads CASSSSGGGAGNTIYF. CDR3 bases: TGTGCCAGCAGCTCTAGCGGAGGGGGTGCTGGAAACACCATATATTTT. Drawing the rest from reference TRBV7-6 and TRBJ1-3, the complete variable domain is GAGVSQSPRYKVTKRGQDVALRCDPISGHVSLYWYRQALGQGPEFLTYFNYEAQQDKSGLPNDRFSAERPEGSISTLTIQRTEQRDSAMYRCASSSSGGGAGNTIYFGEGSWLTVV.

This clone was observed once. CDR3 loop: CASSRSGGTDTQYF. Written as DNA, the CDR3 is TGTGCCAGCAGCCGCAGCGGGGGGACAGATACGCAGTATTTT. The chain couples TRBV7-9 to TRBJ2-3, with 9 nucleotides matching TRBD2. Losses at the gene ends were 5 bases for V and 3 bases for J; bases not matched to a gene: 3. The germline V gene has CDR1 SEHNR and CDR2 FQNEAQ (reference sequence). The CDR3 has 14 amino acids.

The chain recombines TRBV20-1 with TRBJ2-1; 11 bases match TRBD2. Germline assignment: CDR1 DFQATT and CDR2 SNEGSKA (reference sequence). The CDR3 runs 15 residues. After removal of 3 bases from V and 4 bases from J, the junction contained 5 bases not matched to a gene. In DNA form, the CDR3 reads TGCAGTGCTAGTAGCGGGAGGGGGATTTACAATGAGCAGTTCTTC. This encodes CSASSGRGIYNEQFF.

The CDR3 DNA follows: TGTGCCAGCACCCTAAGTGGGACAGGGATTAGGGATGAGCAGTTCTTC. Amino acid sequence: CASTLSGTGIRDEQFF. The chain links TRBV27 to TRBJ2-1, with 9 bases lining up with TRBD1. V dropped 7 bases and J dropped 8; count of bases not matched to a gene: 15. The germline V gene has CDR1 MNHEY and CDR2 SMNVEV (reference sequence). The CDR3 has 16 amino acids.

This clone was detected once. This sequence joins TRBV6-5 and TRBJ2-7; TRBD1 matches 11 bases. V lost 6 bases and J lost 4; bases outside the gene matches: 8. This CDR3 contains 15 residues. CDR1 and CDR2 from the germline V gene are MNHEY and SVGAGI. CDR3 sequence: CASSSLGTGGYEQYF. In nucleotides, the CDR3 is TGTGCCAGCAGCTCCCTTGGGACAGGGGGATACGAGCAGTACTTC.

This clone was found once. The V gene is TRBV27, the J gene TRBJ2-5; 10 bases map to TRBD2. This CDR3 region has 18 residues. Germline assignment: CDR1 MNHEY and CDR2 SMNVEV (reference sequence). The V segment lost 2 bases and the J segment 0 bases; nucleotides outside the gene matches: 9. Written as DNA, the CDR3 is TGTGCCAGCAGTTTAGGGGCTAGCGGGGGCCCGTACCAAGAGACCCAGTACTTC. As protein: CASSLGASGGPYQETQYF.

The gene calls are TRBV23-1 and TRBJ1-4; weak D call: TRBD1 (6 bases). TRBV23-1 has ORF status, its function being uncertain. There are 13 residues in the CDR3. V was shortened by 6 bases and J by 8 bases, with 13 bases between the two germline ends. CDR3 region: CASSLAGVEKLFF. The CDR3 nucleotides are TGCGCCAGCAGCTTAGCAGGGGTGGAAAAACTGTTTTTT.

The chain is built from TRBV12-3 or TRBV12-4 and TRBJ1-3, with D tentatively TRBD1 (5 bases). The V and J ends lost 6 bases and 4 bases respectively, with 10 bases between them. There are 13 residues in the CDR3. The CDR3 reads CASSRAGGNTIYF. For the CDR3, the DNA is TGTGCCAGCAGCCGGGCAGGGGGAAACACCATATATTTT.

The gene calls are TRBV2 and TRBJ2-2, with 7 nucleotides matching TRBD2. The length of the CDR3 is 15 residues. The V and J ends lost 5 bases and 1 base, in that order; junction bases with no gene match: 4. Looked up from germline, CDR1 is SNHLY and CDR2 is FYNNEI. The CDR3 reads CASSTSSGNTGELFF. The DNA of the CDR3 is TGTGCCAGCAGTACGTCTAGCGGGAACACCGGGGAGCTGTTTTTT.

The chain uses TRBV28 and TRBJ2-7; tentatively, D is TRBD2 (6 bases). The ends were cut back, 3 bases at V and 3 bases at J, with 12 bases in the middle. This CDR3 is 14 amino acids long. Germline loops: CDR1 MDHEN, CDR2 SYDVKM. CDR3 bases: TGTGCCAGCAGTTTCGGGGGATTGGTCTACGAGCAGTACTTC. This encodes CASSFGGLVYEQYF. Looking up the rest from reference TRBV28 and TRBJ2-7 gives the full variable domain: DVKVTQSSRYLVKRTGEKVFLECVQDMDHENMFWYRQDPGLGLRLIYFSYDVKMKEKGDIPEGYSVSREKKERFSLILESASTNQTSMYLCASSFGGLVYEQYFGPGTRLTVT.

This chain connects TRBV7-9 to TRBJ1-3; D is possibly TRBD1 (5 bases). Germline lookup yields CDR1 SEHNR and CDR2 FQNEAQ (reference sequence). The CDR3 runs 17 residues. V lost 3 bases, J lost 0 bases, and 15 bases lay in between. The CDR3 DNA reads TGTGCCAGCAGCTTGTTGACAGAATCCTACTCTGGAAACACCATATATTTT. Amino acid sequence: CASSLLTESYSGNTIYF.

V usage is TRBV2 and J usage is TRBJ1-4, with 10 bases lining up with TRBD1. Looked up from germline, CDR1 is SNHLY and CDR2 is FYNNEI. Trimming took 5 bases from V and 6 from J; bases not matched to a gene: 3. The CDR3 runs 14 residues. In nucleotides, the CDR3 is TGTGCCAGCAGTCGGGACAGGGGTGATGAAAAACTGTTTTTT. Protein product: CASSRDRGDEKLFF.

The chain joins TRBV3-1 (or the pseudogene TRBV3-2) to TRBJ2-3; weak D call: TRBD1 (6 bases). Trimming removed 3 bases at V and 7 bases at J, with 14 bases between. Germline-derived CDR1 and CDR2 are LGHDT and YNNKEL (reference sequence). The CDR3 loop spans 14 amino acids. The CDR3: CASSQRQVTNTQYF. The CDR3, as DNA: TGTGCCAGCAGCCAGCGACAGGTTACAAATACGCAGTATTTT.

The V and J genes are TRBV7-9 and TRBJ2-5, with 10 positions matching TRBD1. Losses at the gene ends were 1 base for V and 5 bases for J; bases not matched to a gene: 4. The CDR3 runs 15 residues. Germline V gene sequence: CDR1 SEHNR, CDR2 FQNEAQ (reference sequence). The CDR3 DNA reads TGTGCCAGCAGCTTAGGACAGGGGGCTAGGGAGACCCAGTACTTC. It is translated as CASSLGQGARETQYF.

The chain uses TRBV7-3 and TRBJ2-7; 9 positions agree with TRBD1. V gave up 5 bases and J gave up 5 bases; unmatched junction bases: 4. CDR1 and CDR2 from the germline V gene are SGHTA and FQGTGA. The CDR3 has 13 residues. The chain's CDR3 is CASSRTGANEQYF. The DNA for the CDR3 is TGTGCCAGCAGCCGGACAGGGGCTAACGAGCAGTACTTC.

V usage is TRBV5-6 and J usage is TRBJ2-2; tentatively, D is TRBD1 (5 bases). V shed 1 base and J shed 6 bases, with 10 bases lying between them. The CDR3 is made up of 14 amino acids. The germline V gene encodes CDR1 SGHDT and CDR2 YYEEEE. This chain's CDR3 is CASSLSRVSGELFF. The CDR3 nucleotides read TGTGCCAGCAGCTTGTCCAGGGTATCCGGGGAGCTGTTTTTT.

This clone was found once. The gene calls are TRBV6-6 and TRBJ2-5, with 11 positions matching TRBD1. The V gene end was trimmed by 5 bases and the J gene end by 7 bases; junction bases not matched to a gene: 9. This CDR3 region has 15 residues. The germline CDR1 and CDR2 sequences are MNHNY and SVGAGI (reference sequence). The CDR3 DNA sequence: TGTGCCAGCAGTGCTGGCGGGACAGGGGGAACGACCCAGTACTTC. Translating it yields CASSAGGTGGTTQYF.

The gene calls are TRBV24-1 and TRBJ1-5, with 7 bases lining up with TRBD1. The CDR3 covers 17 residues. V was pared by 9 bases and J by 4 bases, with 17 bases of the junction left unmatched. The germline gives CDR1 KGHDR, CDR2 SFDVKD. Here the CDR3 reads CATGAPLGQFFNQPQHF. The DNA for the CDR3 is TGTGCCACCGGGGCTCCTTTGGGACAGTTTTTTAATCAGCCCCAGCATTTT.

The rearrangement joins TRBV5-6 to TRBJ2-3, with a possible D match to TRBD2 (6 bases). This CDR3 contains 13 residues. Trimming pared 3 bases from V and 9 bases from J, leaving 14 bases between. CDR1 is SGHDT, CDR2 YYEEEE, per germline. Written as DNA, the CDR3 is TGTGCCAGCAGCTCGGGCGGGGCCGGGACGCAGTATTTT. Protein: CASSSGGAGTQYF.

CDR3 nucleotide sequence: TGTGCCAGCAGCTCCCAGCGGAGCACAGATACGCAGTATTTT. It specifies CASSSQRSTDTQYF. The rearrangement joins TRBV3-1 (or the pseudogene TRBV3-2) to TRBJ2-3; possible D gene TRBD2, 5 bases. V lost 5 bases to trimming and J lost 0 bases, with 9 bases between them. Germline-derived CDR1 and CDR2 are LGHDT and YNNKEL (reference sequence). The CDR3 runs to 14 residues.

V usage is TRBV29-1 and J usage is TRBJ2-7; D gene unclear. Germline V CDR1 and CDR2: SQVTM, ANQGSEA. Deletions cut 4 bases from V and 6 bases from J, with 10 bases between. The CDR3 length is 11 residues. The chain's CDR3 is CSVVVVSEQYF. CDR3 coding DNA: TGCAGCGTTGTAGTGGTTTCCGAGCAGTACTTC.